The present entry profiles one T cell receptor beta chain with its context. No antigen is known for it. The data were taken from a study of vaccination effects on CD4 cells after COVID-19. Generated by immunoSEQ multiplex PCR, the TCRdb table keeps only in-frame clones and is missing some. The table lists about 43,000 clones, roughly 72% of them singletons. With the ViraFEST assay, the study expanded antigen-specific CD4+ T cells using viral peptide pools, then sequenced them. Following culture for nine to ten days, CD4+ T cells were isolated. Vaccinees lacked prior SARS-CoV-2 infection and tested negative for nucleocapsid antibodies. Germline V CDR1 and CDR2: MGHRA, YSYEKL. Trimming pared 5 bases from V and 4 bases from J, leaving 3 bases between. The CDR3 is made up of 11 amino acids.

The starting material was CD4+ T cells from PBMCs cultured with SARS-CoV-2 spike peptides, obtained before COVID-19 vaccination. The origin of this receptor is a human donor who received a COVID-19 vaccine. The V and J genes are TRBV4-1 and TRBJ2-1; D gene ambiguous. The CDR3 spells CASSNYNEQFF. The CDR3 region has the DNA TGCGCCAGCAGCAATTACAATGAGCAGTTCTTC.